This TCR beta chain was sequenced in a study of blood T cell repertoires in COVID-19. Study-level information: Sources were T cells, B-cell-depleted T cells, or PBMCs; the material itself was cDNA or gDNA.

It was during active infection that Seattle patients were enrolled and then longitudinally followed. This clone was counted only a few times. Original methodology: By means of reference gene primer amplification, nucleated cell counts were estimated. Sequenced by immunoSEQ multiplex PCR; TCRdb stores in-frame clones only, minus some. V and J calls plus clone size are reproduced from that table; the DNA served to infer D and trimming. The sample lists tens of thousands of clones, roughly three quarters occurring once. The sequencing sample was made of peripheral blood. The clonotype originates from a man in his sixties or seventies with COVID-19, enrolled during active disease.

CDR3 region: CASSLGLAGAEQYF. The CDR3 nucleotides are TGTGCCAGCAGCTTAGGACTAGCGGGAGCCGAGCAGTACTTC. This chain links TRBV7-8 with TRBJ2-7, with TRBD2 matching 12 bases. Germline CDR1 and CDR2: SGHVS and FQNEAQ. The CDR3 sequence is 14 residues long. The ends lost 1 base at V and 6 bases at J; junction bases unmatched: 1.